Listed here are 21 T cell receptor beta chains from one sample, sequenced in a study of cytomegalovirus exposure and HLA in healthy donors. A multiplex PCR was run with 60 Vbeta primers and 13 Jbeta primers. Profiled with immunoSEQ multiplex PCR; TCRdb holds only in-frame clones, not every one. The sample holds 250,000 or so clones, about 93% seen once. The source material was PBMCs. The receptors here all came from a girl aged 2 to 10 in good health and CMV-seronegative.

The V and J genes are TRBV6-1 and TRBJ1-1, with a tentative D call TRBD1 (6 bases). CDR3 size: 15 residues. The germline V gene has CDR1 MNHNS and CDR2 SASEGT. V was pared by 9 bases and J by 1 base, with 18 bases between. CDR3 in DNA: TGTGCCAGTTTTGGCCCGGGACACCCGAACACTGAAGCTTTCTTT. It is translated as CASFGPGHPNTEAFF.

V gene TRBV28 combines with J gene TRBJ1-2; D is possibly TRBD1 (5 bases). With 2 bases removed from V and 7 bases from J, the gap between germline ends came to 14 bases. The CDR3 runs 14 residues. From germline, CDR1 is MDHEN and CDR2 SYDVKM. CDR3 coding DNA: TGTGCCAGCAGTTTAGGGGGGGTAGTAGGTGGCTACACCTTC. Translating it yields CASSLGGVVGGYTF.

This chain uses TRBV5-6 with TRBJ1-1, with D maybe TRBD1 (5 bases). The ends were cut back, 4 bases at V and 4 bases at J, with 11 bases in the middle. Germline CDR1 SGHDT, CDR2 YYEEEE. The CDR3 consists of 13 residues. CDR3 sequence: CASSLGGGTEAFF. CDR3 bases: TGTGCCAGCAGCCTCGGGGGTGGCACTGAAGCTTTCTTT.

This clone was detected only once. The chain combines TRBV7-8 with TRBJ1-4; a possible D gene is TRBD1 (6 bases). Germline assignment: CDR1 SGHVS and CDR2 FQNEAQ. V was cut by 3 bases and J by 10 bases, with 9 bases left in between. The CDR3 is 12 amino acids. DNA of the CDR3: TGTGCCAGCAGCTTGAGGGGGAGAAAACTGTTTTTT. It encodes CASSLRGRKLFF.

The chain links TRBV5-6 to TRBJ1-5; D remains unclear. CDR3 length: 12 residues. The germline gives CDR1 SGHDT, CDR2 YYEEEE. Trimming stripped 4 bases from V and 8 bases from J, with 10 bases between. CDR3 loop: CASSLGVEPQHF. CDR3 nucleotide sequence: TGTGCCAGCAGCCTGGGAGTGGAGCCCCAGCATTTT.

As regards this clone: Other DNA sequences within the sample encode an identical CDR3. The CDR3 nucleotides are TGTGCTAGCGAAGGCAGGGAGGTGCCCGGGGAGCTGTTTTTT. Translation: CASEGREVPGELFF. The rearrangement joins TRBV9 to TRBJ2-2, with a tentative D call TRBD2 (6 bases). This CDR3 is built from 14 residues. Germline loops: CDR1 SGDLS, CDR2 YYNGEE.

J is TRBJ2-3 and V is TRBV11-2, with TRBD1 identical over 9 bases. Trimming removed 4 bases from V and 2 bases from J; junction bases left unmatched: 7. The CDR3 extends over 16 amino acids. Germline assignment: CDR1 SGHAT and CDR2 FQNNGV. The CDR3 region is CASSSSQGASTDTQYF. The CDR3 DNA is TGTGCCAGCAGCTCATCACAGGGGGCGTCCACAGATACGCAGTATTTT.

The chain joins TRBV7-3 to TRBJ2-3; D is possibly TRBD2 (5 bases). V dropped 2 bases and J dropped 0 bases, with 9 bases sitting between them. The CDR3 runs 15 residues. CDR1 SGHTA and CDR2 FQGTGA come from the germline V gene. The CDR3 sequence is CASSLAGMSTDTQYF. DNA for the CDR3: TGTGCCAGCAGCTTAGCCGGGATGAGCACAGATACGCAGTATTTT.

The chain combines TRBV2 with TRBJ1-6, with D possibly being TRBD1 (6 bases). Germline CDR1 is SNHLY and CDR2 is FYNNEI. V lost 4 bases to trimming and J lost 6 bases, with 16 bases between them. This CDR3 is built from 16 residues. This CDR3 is CASSVGPDRTNSPLHF. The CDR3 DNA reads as TGTGCCAGCAGTGTCGGCCCGGACAGAACTAATTCACCCCTCCACTTT.

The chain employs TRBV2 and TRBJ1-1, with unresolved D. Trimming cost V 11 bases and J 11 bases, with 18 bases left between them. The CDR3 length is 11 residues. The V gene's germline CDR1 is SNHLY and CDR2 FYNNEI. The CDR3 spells CASRVLVRAFF. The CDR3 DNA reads TGTGCCTCCCGGGTCCTAGTGCGTGCTTTCTTT.

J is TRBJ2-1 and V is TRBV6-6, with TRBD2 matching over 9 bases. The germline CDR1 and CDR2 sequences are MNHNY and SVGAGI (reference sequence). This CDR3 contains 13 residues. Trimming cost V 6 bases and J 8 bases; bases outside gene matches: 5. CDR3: CASRTGTSHEQFF. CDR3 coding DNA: TGTGCCAGCAGGACCGGGACTAGCCATGAGCAGTTCTTC.

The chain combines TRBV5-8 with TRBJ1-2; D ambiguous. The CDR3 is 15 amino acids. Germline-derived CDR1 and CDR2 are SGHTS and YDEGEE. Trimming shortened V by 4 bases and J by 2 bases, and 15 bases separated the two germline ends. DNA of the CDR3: TGTGCCAGCAGCCGTGAGAGGGAACCGAACTATGGCTACACCTTC. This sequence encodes CASSREREPNYGYTF.

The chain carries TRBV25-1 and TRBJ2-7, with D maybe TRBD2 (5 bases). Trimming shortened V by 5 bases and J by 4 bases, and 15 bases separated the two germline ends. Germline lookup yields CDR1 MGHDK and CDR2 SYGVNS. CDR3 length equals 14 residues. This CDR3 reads CASSRSGSVYEQYF. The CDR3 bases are TGTGCCAGCAGTCGAAGCGGAAGTGTGTACGAGCAGTACTTC.

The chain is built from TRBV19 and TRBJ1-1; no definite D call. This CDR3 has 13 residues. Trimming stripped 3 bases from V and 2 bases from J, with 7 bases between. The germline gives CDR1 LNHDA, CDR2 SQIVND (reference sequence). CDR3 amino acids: CASSITANTEAFF. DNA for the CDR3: TGTGCCAGTAGTATTACAGCTAACACTGAAGCTTTCTTT.

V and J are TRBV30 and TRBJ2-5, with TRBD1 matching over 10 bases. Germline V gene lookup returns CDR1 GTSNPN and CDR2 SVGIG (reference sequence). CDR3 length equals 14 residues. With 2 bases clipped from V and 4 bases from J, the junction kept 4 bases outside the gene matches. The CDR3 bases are TGTGCCTGGAGTAGGGACAGGGGTGTAGAGACCCAGTACTTC. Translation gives CAWSRDRGVETQYF.

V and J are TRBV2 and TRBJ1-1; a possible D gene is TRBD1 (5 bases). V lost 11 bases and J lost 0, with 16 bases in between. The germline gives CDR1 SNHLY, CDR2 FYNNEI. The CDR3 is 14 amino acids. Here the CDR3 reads CAALWRGLNTEAFF. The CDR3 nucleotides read TGTGCCGCGTTGTGGAGGGGCCTGAACACTGAAGCTTTCTTT. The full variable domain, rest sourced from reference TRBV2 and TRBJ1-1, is EPEVTQTPSHQVTQMGQEVILRCVPISNHLYFYWYRQILGQKVEFLVSFYNNEISEKSEIFDDQFSVERPDGSNFTLKIRSTKLEDSAMYFCAALWRGLNTEAFFGQGTRLTVV.

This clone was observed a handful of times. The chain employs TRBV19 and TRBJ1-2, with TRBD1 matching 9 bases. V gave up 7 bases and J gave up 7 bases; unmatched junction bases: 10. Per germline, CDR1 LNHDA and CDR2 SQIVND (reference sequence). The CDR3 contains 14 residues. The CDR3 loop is CASIEQGAFGGYTF. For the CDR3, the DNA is TGTGCCAGTATCGAACAGGGGGCGTTCGGTGGCTACACCTTC.

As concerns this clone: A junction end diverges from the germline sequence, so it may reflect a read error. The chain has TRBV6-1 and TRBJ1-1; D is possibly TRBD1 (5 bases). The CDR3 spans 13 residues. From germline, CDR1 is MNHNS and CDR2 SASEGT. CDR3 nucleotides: TGCGCTGGGGCAGTACAACCGAACACTGAAGCTTTCTTT. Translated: CAGAVQPNTEAFF.

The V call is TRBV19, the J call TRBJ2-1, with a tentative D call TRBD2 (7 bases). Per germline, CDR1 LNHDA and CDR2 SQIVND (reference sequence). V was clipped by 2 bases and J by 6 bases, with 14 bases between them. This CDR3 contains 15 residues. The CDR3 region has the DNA TGTGCCAGTAGTATAATAGCCGGGGGGCCCAATGAGCAGTTCTTC. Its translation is CASSIIAGGPNEQFF.

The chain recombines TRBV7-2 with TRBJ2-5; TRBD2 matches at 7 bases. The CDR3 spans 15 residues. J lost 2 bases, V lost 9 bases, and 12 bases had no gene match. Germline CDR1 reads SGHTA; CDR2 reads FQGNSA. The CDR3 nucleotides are TGTGCCAGTTCCTCAGGCGGGGGATTTCAAGAGACCCAGTACTTC. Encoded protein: CASSSGGGFQETQYF.

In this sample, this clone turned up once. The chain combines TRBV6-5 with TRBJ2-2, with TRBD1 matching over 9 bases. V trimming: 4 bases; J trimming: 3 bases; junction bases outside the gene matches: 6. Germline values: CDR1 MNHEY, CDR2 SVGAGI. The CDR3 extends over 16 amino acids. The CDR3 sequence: CASSSPGQGHTGELFF. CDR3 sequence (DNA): TGTGCCAGCAGTTCGCCGGGACAGGGACACACCGGGGAGCTGTTTTTT.